Below are 22 T cell receptor beta chains sequenced from a single sample in a study of T cell changes during pregnancy in multiple sclerosis (dated by TCRdb to between 2018 and 2021). The library was prepared using the immunoSEQ multiplex PCR assay. The immuneACCESS repertoire file appears here via TCRdb, limited to in-frame rearrangements. These files lack a portion of the clones; in checked studies, under half of the deficit traces to unresolved V genes, and the cause of the others is not known. In this sample the table shows roughly 45,000 clones, roughly 94% of which occur a single time. The ten largest clones capture around 6.4% of the sample. The sequenced sample was CD8+ T cells from peripheral blood mononuclear cells, obtained in the first trimester of pregnancy. These TCRs come from a female donor with multiple sclerosis, enrolled in a pregnancy study.

The V call is TRBV4-1, the J call TRBJ1-2; D may be TRBD1 (6 bases). The CDR3 has 14 residues. Per the germline V gene, CDR1 is MGHRA and CDR2 is YSYEKL. V was cut by 3 bases and J by 7 bases, with 15 bases left in between. The DNA for the CDR3 is TGCGCCAGCAGCCACACGACACCAGGGGTTGGCTACACCTTC. Its protein product is CASSHTTPGVGYTF.

The chain carries TRBV27 and TRBJ2-2; 12 bases fit TRBD2. The CDR3 length is 16 residues. V was clipped by 3 bases and J by 7 bases; unmatched bases: 6. Germline loops: CDR1 MNHEY, CDR2 SMNVEV (reference sequence). The CDR3 sequence is CASSFRTSGTGGELFF. CDR3 coding DNA: TGTGCCAGCAGTTTCAGGACTAGCGGGACAGGCGGGGAGCTGTTTTTT.

The rearrangement joins TRBV6-5 to TRBJ2-7; 8 bases align to TRBD1. Germline V gene lookup returns CDR1 MNHEY and CDR2 SVGAGI. The CDR3 spans 13 residues. With 6 bases clipped from V and 5 bases from J, the junction kept 6 bases outside the gene matches. The CDR3 is CASSPGQDNEQYF. As DNA, the CDR3 is TGTGCCAGCAGCCCGGGACAGGACAACGAGCAGTACTTC.

The V gene is TRBV19, the J gene TRBJ2-1, with a weak D call TRBD1 (6 bases). The V end lost 1 base, the J end lost 1 base, and 8 bases lay between the germline ends. The germline gives CDR1 LNHDA, CDR2 SQIVND (reference sequence). This CDR3 is built from 15 residues. CDR3 region: CASSIAQGSYNEQFF. CDR3 bases: TGTGCCAGTAGTATAGCCCAGGGGTCCTACAATGAGCAGTTCTTC.

This chain links TRBV4-3 with TRBJ2-2, with 7 bases matching TRBD2. Germline trimming cut 0 bases from V and 7 bases from J; bases unmatched to any gene: 11. The CDR3 spans 17 residues. Germline V gives CDR1 LGHNA, CDR2 YSLEER. The CDR3 DNA reads TGCGCCAGCAGCCAAGATGGAACTAGCGCCTTGGGCGGGGAGCTGTTTTTT. It codes for CASSQDGTSALGGELFF.

This rearrangement joins TRBV6-1 to TRBJ1-5, with TRBD1 identical over 10 bases. This CDR3 contains 15 residues. With 3 bases clipped from V and 6 bases from J, the junction kept 5 bases outside the gene matches. CDR1 is MNHNS, CDR2 SASEGT, per germline. CDR3: CASSEGTGDFQPQHF. CDR3 in DNA: TGTGCCAGCAGTGAGGGGACAGGGGACTTTCAGCCCCAGCATTTT.

The chain carries TRBV4-2 and TRBJ1-2, with a weak D call TRBD1 (5 bases). Germline assignment: CDR1 LGHNA and CDR2 YNFKEQ. This CDR3 comprises 13 residues. Trimming left V 5 bases short and J 8 bases short, with 15 bases between. CDR3 region: CASSAKARDGYTF. The CDR3 region has the DNA TGTGCCAGCAGCGCAAAGGCGCGGGACGGCTACACCTTC.

The V call is TRBV27, the J call TRBJ1-5; 8 bases agree with TRBD1. The junction had 5 bases not matched to a gene; V was cut back by 2 bases and J by 5 bases. Germline CDR1 reads MNHEY; CDR2 reads SMNVEV (reference sequence). CDR3 length: 15 amino acids. The CDR3 sequence is CASSLGQGLHQPQHF. CDR3 DNA sequence: TGTGCCAGCAGTTTAGGACAGGGTCTTCATCAGCCCCAGCATTTT.

This clone was seen once. V and J are TRBV10-2 and TRBJ2-7; 10 bases line up with TRBD1. The V segment lost 2 bases and the J segment 6 bases; nucleotides outside the gene matches: 4. This CDR3 is built from 14 residues. Per the germline V gene, CDR1 is WSHSY and CDR2 is SAAADI. DNA for the CDR3: TGCGCCAGCAGTGAGGCCGGGACAGGGGCCGAGCAGTACTTC. Protein product: CASSEAGTGAEQYF.

The gene calls are TRBV30 and TRBJ1-1; 7 positions match TRBD1. With 0 bases clipped from V and 8 bases from J, the junction kept 6 bases outside the gene matches. The CDR3 runs to 13 residues. The germline V gene encodes CDR1 GTSNPN and CDR2 SVGIG (reference sequence). The CDR3 sequence is CAWSVPGQREAFF. Written as DNA, the CDR3 is TGTGCCTGGAGTGTCCCGGGACAGAGAGAAGCTTTCTTT.

The chain has TRBV18 and TRBJ2-7, with 7 bases identical to TRBD1. There are 15 residues in the CDR3. Germline lookup yields CDR1 KGHSH and CDR2 LQKENI. The J segment lost 3 bases and the V segment lost 3 bases, leaving 8 bases of the junction unmatched. The CDR3 region is CASSPGTEGRYEQYF. The CDR3 DNA reads TGTGCCAGCTCACCCGGGACAGAGGGACGCTACGAGCAGTACTTC.

V is TRBV4-1 and J is TRBJ2-1, with 9 bases fitting TRBD2. Germline lookup yields CDR1 MGHRA and CDR2 YSYEKL. Trimming took 3 bases from V and 0 from J; bases not matched to a gene: 3. The CDR3 runs to 16 residues. CDR3 sequence: CASSHDSGSSYNEQFF. The DNA of the CDR3 is TGCGCCAGCAGCCATGATAGCGGGAGCTCCTACAATGAGCAGTTCTTC.

This rearrangement joins TRBV30 to TRBJ1-1; 11 bases are a match to TRBD1. J lost 10 bases, V lost 3 bases, and 7 bases had no gene match. Per the germline V gene, CDR1 is GTSNPN and CDR2 is SVGIG (reference sequence). The CDR3 runs to 13 residues. CDR3 amino acids: CAWRGQGAIVAFF. The CDR3 DNA reads as TGTGCCTGGAGAGGACAGGGGGCGATAGTAGCTTTCTTT.

The genes are TRBV7-8 and TRBJ1-3; no clear D. V lost 1 base and J lost 0, with 10 bases in between. CDR1 and CDR2 (germline): SGHVS, FQNEAQ. The CDR3 runs to 16 residues. The CDR3 sequence: CASSLELRSSGNTIYF. CDR3 nucleotides: TGTGCCAGCAGCTTAGAACTGAGGAGCTCTGGAAACACCATATATTTT. Supplemented by reference TRBV7-8 and TRBJ1-3, the full variable domain reads GAGVSQSPRYKVAKRGQDVALRCDPISGHVSLFWYQQALGQGPEFLTYFQNEAQLDKSGLPSDRFFAERPEGSVSTLKIQRTQQEDSAVYLCASSLELRSSGNTIYFGEGSWLTVV.

This clone was counted only a few times. The chain is built from TRBV5-1 and TRBJ2-5; D is ambiguous. In germline, CDR1 is SGHRS, CDR2 YFSETQ. Trimming cost V 2 bases and J 5 bases, with 4 bases left between them. The CDR3 length is 11 residues. The CDR3 DNA reads as TGCGCCAGCAGCTTCAGGGAGACCCAGTACTTC. The encoded protein is CASSFRETQYF.

The chain employs TRBV29-1 and TRBJ2-2, with D possibly being TRBD2 (5 bases). This CDR3 has 14 amino acids. Trimming pared 7 bases from V and 7 bases from J, leaving 19 bases between. Germline V gives CDR1 SQVTM, CDR2 ANQGSEA. The CDR3 sequence: CSAGRDSNRGELFF. The CDR3, as DNA: TGCAGCGCAGGACGGGATAGCAATCGCGGGGAGCTGTTTTTT.

V and J are TRBV6-5 and TRBJ2-7, with 7 bases aligning to TRBD2. Trimming cost V 2 bases and J 6 bases; bases outside gene matches: 4. CDR1 and CDR2 (germline): MNHEY, SVGAGI. The CDR3 length is 13 residues. The CDR3 spells CASSYMGGSEQYF. The CDR3 nucleotides read TGTGCCAGCAGTTACATGGGGGGGAGCGAGCAGTACTTC.

The V and J genes are TRBV13 and TRBJ2-2, with a tentative D call TRBD1 (6 bases). Germline CDR1 is PRHDT and CDR2 is FYEKMQ (reference sequence). The CDR3 is 15 amino acids. V shed 5 bases and J shed 4 bases, with 14 bases lying between them. The CDR3 is CASSPTGPGTGELFF. CDR3 bases: TGTGCCAGCAGCCCGACAGGTCCGGGCACCGGGGAGCTGTTTTTT.

V usage is TRBV15 and J usage is TRBJ2-7; D is unclear. Germline V lookup: CDR1 LNHNV, CDR2 YYDKDF (reference sequence). V gave up 3 bases and J gave up 0 bases, with 12 bases separating them. This CDR3 is 15 amino acids long. The CDR3 DNA follows: TGTGCCACCAGCAGTGAGGTATCCGGCTCCTACGAGCAGTACTTC. Its translation: CATSSEVSGSYEQYF.

The CDR3 nucleotides read TGTGCCAGTAGTCAACCGGGACACGGAATAGGGGCTTTCTTT. The encoded protein is CASSQPGHGIGAFF. V usage is TRBV19 and J usage is TRBJ1-1, with a possible D match to TRBD1 (6 bases). The ends were cut back, 5 bases at V and 11 bases at J, with 21 bases in the middle. The CDR3 covers 14 residues. Per the germline V gene, CDR1 is LNHDA and CDR2 is SQIVND (reference sequence).

The chain recombines TRBV2 with TRBJ2-1, with TRBD2 as a possible D gene (5 bases). The CDR3 consists of 16 residues. Per germline, CDR1 SNHLY and CDR2 FYNNEI. The V and J ends lost 6 bases and 1 base respectively, with 16 bases between them. The CDR3 reads CASRTLEESSYNEQFF. The CDR3 nucleotides read TGTGCCAGCAGGACCCTGGAGGAGAGTTCCTACAATGAGCAGTTCTTC.

The chain is built from TRBV7-8 and TRBJ2-3; 8 bases map to TRBD2. Trimming took 6 bases from V and 4 from J; bases not matched to a gene: 24. CDR1 is SGHVS and CDR2 is FQNEAQ in the germline V gene. CDR3 length: 20 amino acids. CDR3 sequence: CASRLIRAGVVSTSADTQYF. In DNA, the CDR3 is TGTGCCAGCAGACTTATTAGAGCGGGAGTGGTTTCGACGTCGGCAGATACGCAGTATTTT.